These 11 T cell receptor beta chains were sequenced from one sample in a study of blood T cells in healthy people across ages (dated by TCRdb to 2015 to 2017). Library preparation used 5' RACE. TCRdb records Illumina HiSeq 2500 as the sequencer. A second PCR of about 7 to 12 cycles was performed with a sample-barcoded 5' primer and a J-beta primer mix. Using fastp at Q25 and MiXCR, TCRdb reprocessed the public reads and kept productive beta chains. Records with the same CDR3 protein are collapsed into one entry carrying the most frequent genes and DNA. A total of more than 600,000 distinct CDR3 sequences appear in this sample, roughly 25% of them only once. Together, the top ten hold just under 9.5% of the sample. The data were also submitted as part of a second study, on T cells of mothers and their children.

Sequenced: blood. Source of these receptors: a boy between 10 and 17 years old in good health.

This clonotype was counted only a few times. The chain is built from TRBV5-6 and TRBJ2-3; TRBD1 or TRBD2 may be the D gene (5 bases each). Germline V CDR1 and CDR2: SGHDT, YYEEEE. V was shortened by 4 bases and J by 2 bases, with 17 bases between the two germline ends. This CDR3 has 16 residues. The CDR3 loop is CASSLDGTSFTDTQYF. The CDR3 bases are TGTGCCAGCAGCCTCGACGGGACGTCGTTCACAGATACGCAGTATTTT.

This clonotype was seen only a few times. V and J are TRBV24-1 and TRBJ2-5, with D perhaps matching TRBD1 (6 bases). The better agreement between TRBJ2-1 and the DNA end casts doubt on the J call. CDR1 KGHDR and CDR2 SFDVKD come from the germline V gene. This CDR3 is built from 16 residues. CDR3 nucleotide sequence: TGTGCCACCAGCAATACAGGGCCGGTGGGCTACAATGAGCAGTTCTTC. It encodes CATSNTGPVGYNEQFF.

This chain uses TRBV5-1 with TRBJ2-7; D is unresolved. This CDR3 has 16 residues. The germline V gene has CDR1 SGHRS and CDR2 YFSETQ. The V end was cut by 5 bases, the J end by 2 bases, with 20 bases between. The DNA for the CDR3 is TGCGCCAGCAGTTTAACGTCATCTGGGGTCCCCTACGAGCAGTACTTC. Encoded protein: CASSLTSSGVPYEQYF.

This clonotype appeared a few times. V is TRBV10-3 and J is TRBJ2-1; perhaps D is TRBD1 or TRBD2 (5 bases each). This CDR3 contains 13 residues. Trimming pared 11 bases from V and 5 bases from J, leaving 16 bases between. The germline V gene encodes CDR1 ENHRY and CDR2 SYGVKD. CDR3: CAVGTQGDNEQFF. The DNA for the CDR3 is TGTGCCGTCGGGACGCAAGGGGACAATGAGCAGTTCTTC.

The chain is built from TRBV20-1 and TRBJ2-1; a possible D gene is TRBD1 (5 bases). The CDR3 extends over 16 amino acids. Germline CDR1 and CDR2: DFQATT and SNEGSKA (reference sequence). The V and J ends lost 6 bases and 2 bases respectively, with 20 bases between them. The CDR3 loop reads CSANPLRTKAYNEQFF. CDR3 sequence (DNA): TGCAGTGCCAATCCCCTGCGGACAAAAGCCTACAATGAGCAGTTCTTC.

The CDR3 coding sequence is TGTGCCAGCAGGGTGGACAGTAACACTGAAGCTTTCTTT. This sequence encodes CASRVDSNTEAFF. The chain is built from TRBV6-5 and TRBJ1-1, with a tentative D call TRBD1 (6 bases). Trimming removed 6 bases from V and 2 bases from J, with 10 bases in between. Germline V CDR1 and CDR2: MNHEY, SVGAGI. The CDR3 sequence is 13 residues long.

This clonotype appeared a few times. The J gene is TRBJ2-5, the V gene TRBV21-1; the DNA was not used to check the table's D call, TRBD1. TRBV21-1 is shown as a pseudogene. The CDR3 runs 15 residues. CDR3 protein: CASSSRDSDKETQYF. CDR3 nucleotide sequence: TGTGCCAGCAGCAGCCGGGACAGCGACAAAGAGACCCAGTACTTC.

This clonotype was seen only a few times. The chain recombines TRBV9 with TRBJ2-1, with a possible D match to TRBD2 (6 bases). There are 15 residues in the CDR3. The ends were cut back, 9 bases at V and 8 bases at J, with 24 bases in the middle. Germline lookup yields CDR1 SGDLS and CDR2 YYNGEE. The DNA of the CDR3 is TGTGCCACCCCTCCCGAGAGACGGGAGAAGGATGAGCAGTTCTTC. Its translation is CATPPERREKDEQFF.

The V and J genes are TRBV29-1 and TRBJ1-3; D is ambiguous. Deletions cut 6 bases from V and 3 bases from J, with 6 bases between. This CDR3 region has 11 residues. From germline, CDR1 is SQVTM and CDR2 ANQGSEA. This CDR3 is CSVEFGNTIYF. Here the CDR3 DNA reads TGCAGCGTGGAGTTTGGAAACACCATATATTTT.

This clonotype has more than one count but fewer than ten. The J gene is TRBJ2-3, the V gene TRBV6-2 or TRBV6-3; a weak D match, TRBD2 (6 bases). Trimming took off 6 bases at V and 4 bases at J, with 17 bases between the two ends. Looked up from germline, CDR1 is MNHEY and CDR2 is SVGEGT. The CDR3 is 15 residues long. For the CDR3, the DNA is TGTGCCAGCAGGCTACCCCGGGGGATAGCAGATACGCAGTATTTT. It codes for CASRLPRGIADTQYF.

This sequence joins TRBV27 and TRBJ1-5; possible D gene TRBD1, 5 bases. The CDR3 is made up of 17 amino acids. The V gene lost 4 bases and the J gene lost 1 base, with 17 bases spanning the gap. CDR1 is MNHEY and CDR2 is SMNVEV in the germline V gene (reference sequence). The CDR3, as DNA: TGTGCCAGCAGTTCATTAGGGGTAGAGGGGAGCAATCAGCCCCAGCATTTT. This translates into CASSSLGVEGSNQPQHF.